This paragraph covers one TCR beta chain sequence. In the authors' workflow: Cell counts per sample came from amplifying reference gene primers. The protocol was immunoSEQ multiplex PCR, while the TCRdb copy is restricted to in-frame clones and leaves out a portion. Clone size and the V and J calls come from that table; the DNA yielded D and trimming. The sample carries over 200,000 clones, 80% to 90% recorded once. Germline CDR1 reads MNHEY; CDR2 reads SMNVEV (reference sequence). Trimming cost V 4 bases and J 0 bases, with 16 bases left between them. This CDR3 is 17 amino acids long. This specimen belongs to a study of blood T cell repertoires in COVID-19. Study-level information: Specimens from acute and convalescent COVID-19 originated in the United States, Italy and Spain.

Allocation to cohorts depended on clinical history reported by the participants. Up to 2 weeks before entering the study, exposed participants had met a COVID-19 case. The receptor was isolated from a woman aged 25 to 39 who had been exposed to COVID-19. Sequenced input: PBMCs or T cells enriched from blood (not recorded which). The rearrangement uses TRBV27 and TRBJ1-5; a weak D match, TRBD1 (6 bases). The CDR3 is CASSSSTGGYSNQPQHF. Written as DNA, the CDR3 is TGTGCCAGCAGTTCCTCGACAGGCGGTTATAGCAATCAGCCCCAGCATTTT.